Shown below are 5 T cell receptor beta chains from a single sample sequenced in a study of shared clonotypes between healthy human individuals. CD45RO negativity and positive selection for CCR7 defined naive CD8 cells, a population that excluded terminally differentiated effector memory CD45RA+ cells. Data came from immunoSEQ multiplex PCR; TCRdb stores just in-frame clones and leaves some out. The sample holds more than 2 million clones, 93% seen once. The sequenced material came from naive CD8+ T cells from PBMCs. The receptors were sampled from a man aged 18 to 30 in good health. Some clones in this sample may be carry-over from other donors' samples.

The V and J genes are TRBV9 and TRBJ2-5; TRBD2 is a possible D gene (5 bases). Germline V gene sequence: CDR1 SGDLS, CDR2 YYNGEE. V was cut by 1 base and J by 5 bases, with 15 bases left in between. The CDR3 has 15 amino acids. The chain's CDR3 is CASSVWGELGETQYF. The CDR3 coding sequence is TGTGCCAGCAGCGTATGGGGAGAACTCGGGGAGACCCAGTACTTC.

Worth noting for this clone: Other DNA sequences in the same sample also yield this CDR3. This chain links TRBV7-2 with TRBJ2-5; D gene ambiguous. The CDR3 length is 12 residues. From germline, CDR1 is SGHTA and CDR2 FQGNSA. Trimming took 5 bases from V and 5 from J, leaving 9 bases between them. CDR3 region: CASSPREETQYF. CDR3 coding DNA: TGTGCCAGCAGCCCCCGAGAGGAGACCCAGTACTTC.

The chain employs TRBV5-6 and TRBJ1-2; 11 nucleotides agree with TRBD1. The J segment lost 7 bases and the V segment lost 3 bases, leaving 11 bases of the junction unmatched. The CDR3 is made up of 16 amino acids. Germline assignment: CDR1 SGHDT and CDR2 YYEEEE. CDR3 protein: CASSSDRGRRFFGYTF. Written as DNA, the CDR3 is TGTGCCAGCAGCTCGGACAGGGGGCGAAGGTTCTTTGGCTACACCTTC. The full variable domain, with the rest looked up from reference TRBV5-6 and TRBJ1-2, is DAGVTQSPTHLIKTRGQQVTLRCSPKSGHDTVSWYQQALGQGPQFIFQYYEEEERQRGNFPDRFSGHQFPNYSSELNVNALLLGDSALYLCASSSDRGRRFFGYTFGSGTRLTVV.

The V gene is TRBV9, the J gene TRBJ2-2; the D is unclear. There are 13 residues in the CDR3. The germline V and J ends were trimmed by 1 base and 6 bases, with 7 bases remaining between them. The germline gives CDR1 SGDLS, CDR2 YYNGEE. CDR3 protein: CASSVQGSGELFF. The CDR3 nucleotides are TGTGCCAGCAGCGTACAAGGATCCGGGGAGCTGTTTTTT.

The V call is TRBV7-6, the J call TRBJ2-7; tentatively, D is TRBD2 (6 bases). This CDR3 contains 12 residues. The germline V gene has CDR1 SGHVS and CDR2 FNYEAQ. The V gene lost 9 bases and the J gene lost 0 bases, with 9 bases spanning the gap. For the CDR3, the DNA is TGTGCCAGTAGCGGTAGCTCCTACGAGCAGTACTTC. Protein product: CASSGSSYEQYF.